This T cell receptor (beta chain) stems from a study of shared clonotypes between healthy human individuals. The donor cohort consisted entirely of Caucasian adults residing in Nashville, Tennessee. Deep-level settings were used for running the assay. Original processing methods: Junction-only sequences produced by ImmunoSEQ had no quality scores, so filtering differed. Clones were read by immunoSEQ multiplex PCR, and TCRdb kept only the in-frame ones, dropping some. The D gene and trimming were derived from the DNA, and the V and J assignments and clone size from that table. Here the sample spans over a million clones, 70% to 80% being singletons. The sequencing input was memory CD4+ T cells from PBMCs. The sample's subset: CD45RA-negative fraction. The receptor was isolated from a young man in good health. Some clones in this sample may be carry-over from other donors' samples.

DNA of the CDR3: TGTGCCAGCAGCTTAGAGGTTCCAGGGGCCTACGAGCAGTACTTC. It specifies CASSLEVPGAYEQYF. The V gene is TRBV7-8, the J gene TRBJ2-7, with D possibly being TRBD1 (6 bases). The V gene lost 1 base and the J gene lost 2 bases, with 12 bases spanning the gap. The CDR3 has 15 residues. The V gene's germline CDR1 is SGHVS and CDR2 FQNEAQ.